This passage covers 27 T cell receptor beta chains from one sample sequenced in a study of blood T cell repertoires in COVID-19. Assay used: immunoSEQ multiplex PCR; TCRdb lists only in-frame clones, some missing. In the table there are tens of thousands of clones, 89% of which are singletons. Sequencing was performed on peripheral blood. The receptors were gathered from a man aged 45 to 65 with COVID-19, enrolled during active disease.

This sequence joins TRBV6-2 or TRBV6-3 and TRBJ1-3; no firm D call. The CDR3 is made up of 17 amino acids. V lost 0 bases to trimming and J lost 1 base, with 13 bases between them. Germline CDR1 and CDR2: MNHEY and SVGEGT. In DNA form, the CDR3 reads TGTGCCAGCAGTTACTCGGTCCCGGAGCTATCTGGAAACACCATATATTTT. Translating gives CASSYSVPELSGNTIYF.

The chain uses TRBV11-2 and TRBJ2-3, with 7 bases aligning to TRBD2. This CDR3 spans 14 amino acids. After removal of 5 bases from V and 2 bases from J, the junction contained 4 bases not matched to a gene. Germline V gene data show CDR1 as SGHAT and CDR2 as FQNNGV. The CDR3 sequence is CASSHLAATDTQYF. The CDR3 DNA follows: TGTGCCAGCAGCCACCTAGCGGCCACAGATACGCAGTATTTT. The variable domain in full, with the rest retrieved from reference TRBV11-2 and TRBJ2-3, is EAGVAQSPRYKIIEKRQSVAFWCNPISGHATLYWYQQILGQGPKLLIQFQNNGVVDDSQLPKDRFSAERLKGVDSTLKIQPAKLEDSAVYLCASSHLAATDTQYFGPGTRLTVL.

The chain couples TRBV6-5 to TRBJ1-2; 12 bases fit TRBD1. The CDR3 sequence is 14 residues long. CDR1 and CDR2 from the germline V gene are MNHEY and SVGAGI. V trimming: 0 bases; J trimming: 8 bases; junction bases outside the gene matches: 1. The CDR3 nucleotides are TGTGCCAGCAGTTACTCGGGACAGGGGGCCGGCTACACCTTC. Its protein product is CASSYSGQGAGYTF.

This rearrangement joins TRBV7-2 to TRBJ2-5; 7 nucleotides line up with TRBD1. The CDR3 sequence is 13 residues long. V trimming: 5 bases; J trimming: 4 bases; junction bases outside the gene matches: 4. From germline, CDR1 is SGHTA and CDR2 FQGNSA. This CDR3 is CASSPGQIETQYF. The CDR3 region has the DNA TGTGCCAGCAGCCCGGGACAGATAGAGACCCAGTACTTC.

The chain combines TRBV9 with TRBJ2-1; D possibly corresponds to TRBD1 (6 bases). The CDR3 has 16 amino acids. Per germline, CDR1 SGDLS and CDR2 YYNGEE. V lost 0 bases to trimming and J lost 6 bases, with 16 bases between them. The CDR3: CASSVGSPGVGNEQFF. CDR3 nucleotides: TGTGCCAGCAGCGTAGGTTCCCCAGGGGTCGGCAATGAGCAGTTCTTC.

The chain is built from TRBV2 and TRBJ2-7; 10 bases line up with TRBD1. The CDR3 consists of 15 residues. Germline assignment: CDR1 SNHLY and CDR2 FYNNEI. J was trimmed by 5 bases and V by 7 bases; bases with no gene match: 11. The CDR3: CASKTGTGDFDEQYF. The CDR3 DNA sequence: TGTGCCAGCAAGACCGGGACAGGGGATTTCGACGAGCAGTACTTC.

The CDR3 DNA is TGTGCCAGTAGCAGCGGACAGGGTTACTCCTACGAGCAGTACTTC. This sequence encodes CASSSGQGYSYEQYF. The rearrangement links TRBV19 to TRBJ2-7; 8 bases are a match to TRBD1. V lost 6 bases, J lost 0 bases, and 7 bases stayed unmatched. Per germline, CDR1 LNHDA and CDR2 SQIVND (reference sequence). The length of the CDR3 is 15 residues.

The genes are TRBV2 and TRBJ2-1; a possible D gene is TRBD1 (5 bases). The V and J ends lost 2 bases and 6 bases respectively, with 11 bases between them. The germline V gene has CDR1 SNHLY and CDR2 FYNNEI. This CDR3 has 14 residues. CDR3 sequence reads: CASSEQGQGNEQFF. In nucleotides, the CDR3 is TGTGCCAGCAGTGAACAAGGCCAGGGCAATGAGCAGTTCTTC.

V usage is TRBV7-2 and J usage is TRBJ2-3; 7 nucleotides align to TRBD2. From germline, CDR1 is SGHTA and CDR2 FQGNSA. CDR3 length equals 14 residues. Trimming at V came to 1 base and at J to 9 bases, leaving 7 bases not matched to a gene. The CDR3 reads CASSLVLAGSTQYF. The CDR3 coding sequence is TGTGCCAGCAGCTTAGTCTTAGCGGGCTCCACGCAGTATTTT.

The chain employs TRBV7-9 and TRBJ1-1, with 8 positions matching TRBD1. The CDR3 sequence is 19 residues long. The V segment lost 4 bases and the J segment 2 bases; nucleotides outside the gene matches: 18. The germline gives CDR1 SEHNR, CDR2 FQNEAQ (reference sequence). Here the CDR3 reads CASSSPADRDGTINTEAFF. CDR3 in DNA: TGTGCCAGCAGCTCCCCCGCGGACAGGGATGGAACTATTAACACTGAAGCTTTCTTT.

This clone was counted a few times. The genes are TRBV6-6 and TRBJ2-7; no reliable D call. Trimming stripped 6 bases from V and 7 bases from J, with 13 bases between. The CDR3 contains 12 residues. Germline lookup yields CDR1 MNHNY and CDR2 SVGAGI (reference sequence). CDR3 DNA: TGTGCCAGCAGCACAAATACCCTGGAGCAGTACTTC. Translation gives CASSTNTLEQYF.

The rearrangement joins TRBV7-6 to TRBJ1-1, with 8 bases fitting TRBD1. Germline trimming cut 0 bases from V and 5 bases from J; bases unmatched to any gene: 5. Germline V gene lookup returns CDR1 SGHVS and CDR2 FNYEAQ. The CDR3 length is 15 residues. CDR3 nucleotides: TGTGCCAGCAGCTTAGCGCAGGGGGCGAGGACTGAAGCTTTCTTT. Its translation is CASSLAQGARTEAFF.

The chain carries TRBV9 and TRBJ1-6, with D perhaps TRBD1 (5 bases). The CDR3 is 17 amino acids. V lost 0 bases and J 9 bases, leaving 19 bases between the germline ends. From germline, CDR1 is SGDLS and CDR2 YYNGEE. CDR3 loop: CASSVDSGGARSSPLHF. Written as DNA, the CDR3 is TGTGCCAGCAGCGTAGATTCGGGAGGGGCCCGGTCTTCACCCCTCCACTTT.

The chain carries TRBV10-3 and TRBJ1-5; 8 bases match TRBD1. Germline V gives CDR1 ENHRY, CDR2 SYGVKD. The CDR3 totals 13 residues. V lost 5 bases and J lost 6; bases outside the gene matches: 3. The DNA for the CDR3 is TGTGCCATCAGTTCGGACAGGGCTCAGCCCCAGCATTTT. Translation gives CAISSDRAQPQHF.

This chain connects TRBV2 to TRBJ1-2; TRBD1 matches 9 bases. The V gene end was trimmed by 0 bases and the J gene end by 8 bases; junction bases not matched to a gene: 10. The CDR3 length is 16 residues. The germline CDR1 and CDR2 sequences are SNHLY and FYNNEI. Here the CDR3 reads CASSEALRGTGLGYTF. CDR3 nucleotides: TGTGCCAGCAGTGAAGCGCTTCGGGGGACAGGGCTAGGCTACACCTTC.

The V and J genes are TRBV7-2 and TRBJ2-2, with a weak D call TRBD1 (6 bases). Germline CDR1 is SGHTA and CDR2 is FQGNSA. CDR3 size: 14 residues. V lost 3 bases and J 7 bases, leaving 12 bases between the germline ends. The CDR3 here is CASSFFGDIGELFF. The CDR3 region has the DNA TGTGCCAGCAGCTTTTTTGGGGACATCGGGGAGCTGTTTTTT.

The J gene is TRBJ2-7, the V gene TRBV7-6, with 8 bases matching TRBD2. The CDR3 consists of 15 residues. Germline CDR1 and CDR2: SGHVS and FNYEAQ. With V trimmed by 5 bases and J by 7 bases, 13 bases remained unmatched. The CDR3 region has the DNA TGTGCCAGCAGCCCCAGGACACCCCGGGGGGGGGAGCAGTACTTC. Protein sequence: CASSPRTPRGGEQYF.

The CDR3 DNA is TGTGCCAGCAGCGAGTCCGGGACAGGGGTTCGCGGCTACACCTTC. Translated: CASSESGTGVRGYTF. J is TRBJ1-2 and V is TRBV9, with 10 bases that match TRBD1. The CDR3 is 15 amino acids. From germline, CDR1 is SGDLS and CDR2 YYNGEE. V was clipped by 3 bases and J by 8 bases; unmatched bases: 10.

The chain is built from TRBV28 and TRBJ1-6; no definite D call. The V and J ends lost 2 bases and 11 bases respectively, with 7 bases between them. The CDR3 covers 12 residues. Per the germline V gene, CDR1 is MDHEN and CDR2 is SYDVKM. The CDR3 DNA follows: TGTGCCAGCAGTTTAAAAGCGGCACCCCTCCACTTT. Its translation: CASSLKAAPLHF.

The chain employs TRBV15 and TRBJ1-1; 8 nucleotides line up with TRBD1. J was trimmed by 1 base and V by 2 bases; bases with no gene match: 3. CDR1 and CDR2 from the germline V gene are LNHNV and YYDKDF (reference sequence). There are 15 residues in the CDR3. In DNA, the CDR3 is TGTGCCACCAGCAGACTGGACAGGGCGAACACTGAAGCTTTCTTT. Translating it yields CATSRLDRANTEAFF.

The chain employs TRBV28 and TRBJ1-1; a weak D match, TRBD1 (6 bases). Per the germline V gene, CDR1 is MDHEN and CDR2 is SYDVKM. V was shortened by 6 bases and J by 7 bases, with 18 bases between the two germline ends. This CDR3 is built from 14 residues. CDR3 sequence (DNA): TGTGCCAGCAGACCCCCCACAGGGAAAAATGAAGCTTTCTTT. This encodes CASRPPTGKNEAFF.

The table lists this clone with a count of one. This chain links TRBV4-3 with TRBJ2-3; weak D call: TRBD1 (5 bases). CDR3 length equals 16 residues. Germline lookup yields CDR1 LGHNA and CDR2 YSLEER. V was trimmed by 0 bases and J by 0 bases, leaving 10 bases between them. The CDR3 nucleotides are TGCGCCAGCAGCCAAGAAGGGGCCCCTAGCACAGATACGCAGTATTTT. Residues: CASSQEGAPSTDTQYF.

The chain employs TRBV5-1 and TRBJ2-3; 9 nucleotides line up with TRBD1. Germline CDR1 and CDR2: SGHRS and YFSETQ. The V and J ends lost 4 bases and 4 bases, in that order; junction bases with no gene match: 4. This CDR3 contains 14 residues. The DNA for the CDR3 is TGCGCCAGCAGCGTGGACAGGGGAGCAGATACGCAGTATTTT. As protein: CASSVDRGADTQYF.

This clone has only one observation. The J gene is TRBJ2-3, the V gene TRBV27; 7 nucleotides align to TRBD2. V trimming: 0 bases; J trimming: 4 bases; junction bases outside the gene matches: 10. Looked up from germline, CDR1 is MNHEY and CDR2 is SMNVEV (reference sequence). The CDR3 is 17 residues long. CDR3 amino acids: CASSLSLSSGYSDTQYF. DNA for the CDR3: TGTGCCAGCAGTTTATCGTTGAGTAGCGGGTATTCAGATACGCAGTATTTT.

Here the CDR3 reads CASSGGNYGYTF. CDR3 nucleotide sequence: TGTGCCAGCTCTGGGGGGAACTATGGCTACACCTTC. The V gene is TRBV27, the J gene TRBJ1-2, with D tentatively TRBD1 (5 bases). This CDR3 spans 12 amino acids. V shed 8 bases and J shed 2 bases, with 9 bases lying between them. Germline CDR1 reads MNHEY; CDR2 reads SMNVEV (reference sequence).

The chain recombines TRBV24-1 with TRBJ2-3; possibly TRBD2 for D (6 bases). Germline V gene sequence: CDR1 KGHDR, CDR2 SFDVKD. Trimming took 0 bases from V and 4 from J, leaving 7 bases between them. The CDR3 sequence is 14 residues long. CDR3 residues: CATSDLSGADTQYF. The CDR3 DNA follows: TGTGCCACCAGTGATTTGTCGGGGGCAGATACGCAGTATTTT.

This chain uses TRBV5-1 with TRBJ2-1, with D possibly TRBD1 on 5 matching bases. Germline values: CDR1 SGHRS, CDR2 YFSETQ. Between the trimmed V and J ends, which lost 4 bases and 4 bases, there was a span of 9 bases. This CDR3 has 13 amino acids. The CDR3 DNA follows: TGCGCCAGCAGCCCTGACAGTTACAATGAGCAGTTCTTC. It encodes CASSPDSYNEQFF. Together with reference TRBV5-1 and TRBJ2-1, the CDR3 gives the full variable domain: KAGVTQTPRYLIKTRGQQVTLSCSPISGHRSVSWYQQTPGQGLQFLFEYFSETQRNKGNFPGRFSGRQFSNSRSEMNVSTLELGDSALYLCASSPDSYNEQFFGPGTRLTVL.